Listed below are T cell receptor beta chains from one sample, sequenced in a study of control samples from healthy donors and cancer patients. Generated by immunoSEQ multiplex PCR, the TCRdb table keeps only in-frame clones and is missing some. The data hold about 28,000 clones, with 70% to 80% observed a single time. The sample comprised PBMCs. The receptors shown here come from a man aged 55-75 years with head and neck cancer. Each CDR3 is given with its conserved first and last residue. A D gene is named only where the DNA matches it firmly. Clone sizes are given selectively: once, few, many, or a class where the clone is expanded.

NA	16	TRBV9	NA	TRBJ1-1	CASSVGLDNMNTEAFF	TGTGCCAGCAGCGTGGGGCTGGACAACATGAACACTGAAGCTTTCTTT
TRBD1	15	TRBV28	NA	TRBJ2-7	CASSSPGQGSNEQYF	TGTGCCAGCAGCTCCCCGGGACAGGGGTCTAACGAGCAGTACTTC
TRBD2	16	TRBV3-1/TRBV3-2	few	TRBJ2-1	CASQYRTSGSRNEQFF	TGTGCCAGCCAATATAGGACTAGCGGGAGTCGCAATGAGCAGTTCTTC
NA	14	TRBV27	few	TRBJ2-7	CASSLTGGSNEQYF	TGTGCCAGCAGTTTGACGGGGGGCTCCAACGAGCAGTACTTC
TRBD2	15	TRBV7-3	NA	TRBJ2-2	CASSETSGNTGELFF	TGTGCCAGCAGCGAGACTAGCGGGAACACCGGGGAGCTGTTTTTT
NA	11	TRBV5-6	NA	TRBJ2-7	CASSLEGEQYF	TGTGCCAGCAGCTTGGAGGGGGAGCAGTACTTC
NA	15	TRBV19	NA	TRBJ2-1	CASGGQSSSYNEQFF	TGTGCCAGTGGCGGACAGTCGAGCTCCTACAATGAGCAGTTCTTC
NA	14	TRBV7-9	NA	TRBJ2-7	CASSLGSASYEQYF	TGTGCCAGCAGCTTAGGGTCAGCCTCCTACGAGCAGTACTTC
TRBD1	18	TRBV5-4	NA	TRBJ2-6	CASSAGQGRYSGANVLTF	TGTGCCAGCAGCGCAGGACAGGGGAGGTACTCTGGGGCCAACGTCCTGACTTTC
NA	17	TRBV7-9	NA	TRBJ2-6	CASSSPGLGPGANVLTF	TGTGCCAGCAGCTCCCCAGGGTTGGGTCCTGGGGCCAACGTCCTGACTTTC
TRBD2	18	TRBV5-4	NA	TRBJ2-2	CASSWERGGLLGAGELFF	TGTGCCAGCAGCTGGGAGCGGGGCGGCCTACTGGGGGCCGGGGAGCTGTTTTTT
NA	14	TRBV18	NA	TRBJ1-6	CASSDQGNNSPLHF	TGTGCCAGCTCCGATCAGGGAAATAATTCACCCCTCCACTTT